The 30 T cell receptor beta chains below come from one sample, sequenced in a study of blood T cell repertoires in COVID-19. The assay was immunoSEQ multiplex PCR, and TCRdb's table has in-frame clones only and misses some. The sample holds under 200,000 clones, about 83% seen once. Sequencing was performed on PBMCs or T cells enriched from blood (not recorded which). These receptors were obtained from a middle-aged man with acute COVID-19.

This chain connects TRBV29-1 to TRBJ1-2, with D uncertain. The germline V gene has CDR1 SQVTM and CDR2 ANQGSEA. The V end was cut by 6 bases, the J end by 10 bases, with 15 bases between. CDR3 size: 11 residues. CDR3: CSVRQKSVYTF. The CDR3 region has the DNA TGCAGCGTGCGGCAGAAATCTGTCTACACCTTC. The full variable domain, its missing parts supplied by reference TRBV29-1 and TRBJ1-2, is SAVISQKPSRDICQRGTSLTIQCQVDSQVTMMFWYRQQPGQSLTLIATANQGSEATYESGFVIDKFPISRPNLTFSTLTVSNMSPEDSSIYLCSVRQKSVYTFGSGTRLTVV.

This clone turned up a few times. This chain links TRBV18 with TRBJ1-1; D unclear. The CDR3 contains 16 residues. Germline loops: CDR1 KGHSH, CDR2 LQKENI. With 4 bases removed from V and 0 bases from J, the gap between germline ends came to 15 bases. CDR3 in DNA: TGTGCCAGCTCACGAAGTTCGCCACAGCTGAACACTGAAGCTTTCTTT. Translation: CASSRSSPQLNTEAFF.

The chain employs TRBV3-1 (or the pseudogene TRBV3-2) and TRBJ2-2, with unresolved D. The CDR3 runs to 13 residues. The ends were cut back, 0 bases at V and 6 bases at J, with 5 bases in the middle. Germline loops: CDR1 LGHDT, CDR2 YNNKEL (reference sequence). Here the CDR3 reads CASSQDRPGELFF. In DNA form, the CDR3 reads TGTGCCAGCAGCCAAGACAGGCCCGGGGAGCTGTTTTTT.

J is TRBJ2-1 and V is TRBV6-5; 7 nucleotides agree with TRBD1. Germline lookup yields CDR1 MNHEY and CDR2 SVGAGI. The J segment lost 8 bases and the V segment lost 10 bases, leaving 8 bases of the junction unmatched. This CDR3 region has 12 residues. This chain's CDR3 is CATSDRNDEQFF. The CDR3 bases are TGTGCCACCTCGGACAGGAACGATGAGCAGTTCTTC.

The CDR3 region has the DNA TGCGCCACCGCCCGGCGAGAGGGCACAGATACGCAGTATTTT. Translation: CATARREGTDTQYF. This rearrangement joins TRBV5-1 to TRBJ2-3; no reliable D call. Trimming shortened V by 9 bases and J by 1 base, and 15 bases separated the two germline ends. CDR3 length: 14 residues. CDR1 and CDR2 (germline): SGHRS, YFSETQ.

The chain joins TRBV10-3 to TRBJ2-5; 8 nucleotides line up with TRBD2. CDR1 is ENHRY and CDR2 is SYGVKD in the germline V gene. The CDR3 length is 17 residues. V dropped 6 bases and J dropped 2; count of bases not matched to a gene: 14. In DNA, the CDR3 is TGTGCCATCAGGACCCCTTTTAGCGGGGAGGAGCAAGAGACCCAGTACTTC. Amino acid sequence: CAIRTPFSGEEQETQYF.

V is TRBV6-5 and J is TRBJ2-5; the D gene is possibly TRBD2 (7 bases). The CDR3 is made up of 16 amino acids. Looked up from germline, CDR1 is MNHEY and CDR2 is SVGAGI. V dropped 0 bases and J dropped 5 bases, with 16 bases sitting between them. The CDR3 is CASSYSTTGGQETQYF. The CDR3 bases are TGTGCCAGCAGTTACTCGACAACGGGGGGCCAGGAGACCCAGTACTTC.

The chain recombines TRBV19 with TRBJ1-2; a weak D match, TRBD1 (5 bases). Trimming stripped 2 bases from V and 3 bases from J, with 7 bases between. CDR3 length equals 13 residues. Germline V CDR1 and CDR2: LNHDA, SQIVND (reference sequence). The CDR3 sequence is CASSIIRDYGYTF. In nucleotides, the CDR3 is TGTGCCAGTAGTATAATCAGGGACTATGGCTACACCTTC.

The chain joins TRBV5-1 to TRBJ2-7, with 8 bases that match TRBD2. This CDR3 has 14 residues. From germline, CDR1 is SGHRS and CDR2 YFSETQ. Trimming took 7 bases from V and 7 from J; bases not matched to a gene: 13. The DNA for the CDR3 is TGCGCCAGCCGGGAGGGGGGCACCCGCCCGGAGCAGTACTTC. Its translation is CASREGGTRPEQYF.

This CDR3 reads CASGPGITAEYNEQFF. In nucleotides, the CDR3 is TGCGCCAGCGGGCCGGGAATCACGGCGGAGTACAATGAGCAGTTCTTC. The V gene is TRBV5-1, the J gene TRBJ2-1; tentatively, D is TRBD2 (5 bases). Between the trimmed V and J ends, which lost 7 bases and 4 bases, there was a span of 21 bases. Per the germline V gene, CDR1 is SGHRS and CDR2 is YFSETQ. The CDR3 contains 16 residues.

The CDR3 loop is CASSFGAGNHNEQFF. The CDR3 region has the DNA TGTGCCAGCAGCTTTGGGGCAGGGAATCACAATGAGCAGTTCTTC. The chain combines TRBV7-2 with TRBJ2-1; D might be TRBD1 (5 bases). The CDR3 is 15 amino acids. V was clipped by 3 bases and J by 5 bases, with 14 bases between them. In germline, CDR1 is SGHTA, CDR2 FQGNSA.

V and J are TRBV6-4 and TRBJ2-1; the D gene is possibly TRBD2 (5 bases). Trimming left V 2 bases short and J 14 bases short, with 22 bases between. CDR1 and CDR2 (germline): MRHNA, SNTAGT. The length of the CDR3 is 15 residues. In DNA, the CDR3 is TGTGCCAGCAGTGACCCCCGGGGTCTAGAGGGAGAGGAGTTCTTC. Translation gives CASSDPRGLEGEEFF.

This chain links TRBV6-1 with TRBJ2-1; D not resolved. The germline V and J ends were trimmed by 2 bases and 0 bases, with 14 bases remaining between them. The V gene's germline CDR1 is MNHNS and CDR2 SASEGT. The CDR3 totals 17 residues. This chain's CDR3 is CASSEQPQVSSYNEQFF. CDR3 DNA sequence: TGTGCCAGCAGTGAACAACCCCAAGTGAGCTCCTACAATGAGCAGTTCTTC.

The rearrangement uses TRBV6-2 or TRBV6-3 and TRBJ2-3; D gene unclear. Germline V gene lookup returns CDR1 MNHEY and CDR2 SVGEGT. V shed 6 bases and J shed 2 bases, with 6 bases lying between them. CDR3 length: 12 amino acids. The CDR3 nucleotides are TGTGCCAGCAGCTTTATCACAGATACGCAGTATTTT. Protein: CASSFITDTQYF.

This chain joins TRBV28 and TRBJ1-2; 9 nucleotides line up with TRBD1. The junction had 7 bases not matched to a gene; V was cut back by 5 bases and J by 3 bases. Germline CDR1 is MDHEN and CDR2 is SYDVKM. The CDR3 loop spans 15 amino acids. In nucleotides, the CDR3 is TGTGCCAGCAGTCCGGGGGACAGGGACTACTATGGCTACACCTTC. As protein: CASSPGDRDYYGYTF.

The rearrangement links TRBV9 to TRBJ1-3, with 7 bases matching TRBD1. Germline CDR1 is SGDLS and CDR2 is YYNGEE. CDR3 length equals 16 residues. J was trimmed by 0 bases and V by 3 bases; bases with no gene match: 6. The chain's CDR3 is CASSAPGQSSGNTIYF. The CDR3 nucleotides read TGTGCCAGCAGCGCCCCGGGACAGAGCTCTGGAAACACCATATATTTT. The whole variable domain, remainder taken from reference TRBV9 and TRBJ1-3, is DSGVTQTPKHLITATGQRVTLRCSPRSGDLSVYWYQQSLDQGLQFLIQYYNGEERAKGNILERFSAQQFPDLHSELNLSSLELGDSALYFCASSAPGQSSGNTIYFGEGSWLTVV.

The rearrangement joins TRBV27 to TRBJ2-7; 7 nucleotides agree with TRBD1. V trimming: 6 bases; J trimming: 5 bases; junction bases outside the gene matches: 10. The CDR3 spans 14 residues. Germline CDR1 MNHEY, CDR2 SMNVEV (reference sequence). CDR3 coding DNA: TGTGCCAGCAGCTTGGGACAGTTTCTCAACGAGCAGTACTTC. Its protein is CASSLGQFLNEQYF.

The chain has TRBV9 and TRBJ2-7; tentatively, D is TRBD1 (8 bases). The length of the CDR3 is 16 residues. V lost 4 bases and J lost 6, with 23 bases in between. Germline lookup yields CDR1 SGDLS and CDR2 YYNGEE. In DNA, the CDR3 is TGTGCCAGCAGCTCCACAGGGGGGGGAGGTACCCTCGAGCAGTACTTC. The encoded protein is CASSSTGGGGTLEQYF.

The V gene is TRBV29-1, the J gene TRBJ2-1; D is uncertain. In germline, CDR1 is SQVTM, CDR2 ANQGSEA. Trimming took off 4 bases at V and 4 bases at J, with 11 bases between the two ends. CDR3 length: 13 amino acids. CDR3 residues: CSVVLAVYNEQFF. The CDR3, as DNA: TGCAGCGTTGTATTAGCAGTTTACAATGAGCAGTTCTTC.

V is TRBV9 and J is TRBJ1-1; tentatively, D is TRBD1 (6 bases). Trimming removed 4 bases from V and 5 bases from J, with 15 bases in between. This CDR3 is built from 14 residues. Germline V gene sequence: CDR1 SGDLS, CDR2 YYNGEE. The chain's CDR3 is CASSPRQVGTEAFF. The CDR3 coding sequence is TGTGCCAGCAGCCCCCGACAGGTAGGAACTGAAGCTTTCTTT.

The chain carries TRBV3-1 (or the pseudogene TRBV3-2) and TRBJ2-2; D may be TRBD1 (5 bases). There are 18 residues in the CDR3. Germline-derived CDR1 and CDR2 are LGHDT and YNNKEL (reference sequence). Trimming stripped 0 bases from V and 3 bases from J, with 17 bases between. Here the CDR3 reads CASSQDDAQGSDTGELFF. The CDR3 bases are TGTGCCAGCAGCCAAGATGACGCCCAGGGCTCGGACACCGGGGAGCTGTTTTTT.

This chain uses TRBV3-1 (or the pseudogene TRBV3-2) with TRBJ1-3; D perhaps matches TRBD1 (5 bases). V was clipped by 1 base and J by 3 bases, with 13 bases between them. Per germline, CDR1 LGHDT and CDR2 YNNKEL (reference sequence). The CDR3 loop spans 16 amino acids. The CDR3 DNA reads TGTGCCAGCAGCCAAGTGGGGGGAAGAGGTGGAAACACCATATATTTT. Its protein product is CASSQVGGRGGNTIYF.

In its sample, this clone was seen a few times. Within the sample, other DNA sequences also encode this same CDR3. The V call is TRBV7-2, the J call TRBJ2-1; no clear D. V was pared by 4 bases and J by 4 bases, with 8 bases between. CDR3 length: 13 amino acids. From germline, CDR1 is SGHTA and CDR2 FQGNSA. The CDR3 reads CASSSDFYNEQFF. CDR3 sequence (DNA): TGTGCCAGCAGCTCCGACTTTTACAATGAGCAGTTCTTC.

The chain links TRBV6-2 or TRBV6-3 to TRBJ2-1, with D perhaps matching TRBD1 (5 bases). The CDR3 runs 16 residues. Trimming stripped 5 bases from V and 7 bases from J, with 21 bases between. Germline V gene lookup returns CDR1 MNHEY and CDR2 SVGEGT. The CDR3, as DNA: TGTGCCAGCAGTAATTCCCGACAGACCCTCCAAAATGAGCAGTTCTTC. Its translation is CASSNSRQTLQNEQFF.

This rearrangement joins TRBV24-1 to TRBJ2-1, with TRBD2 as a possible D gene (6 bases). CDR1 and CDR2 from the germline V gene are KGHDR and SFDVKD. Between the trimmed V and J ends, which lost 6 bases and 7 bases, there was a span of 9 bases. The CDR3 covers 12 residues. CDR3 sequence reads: CATSTSRNEQFF. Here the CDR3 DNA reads TGTGCCACCAGTACTAGCAGAAATGAGCAGTTCTTC.

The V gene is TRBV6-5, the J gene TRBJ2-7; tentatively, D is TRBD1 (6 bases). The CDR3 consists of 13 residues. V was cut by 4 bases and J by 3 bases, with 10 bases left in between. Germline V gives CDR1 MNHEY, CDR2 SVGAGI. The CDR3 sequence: CASSSLTGYEQYF. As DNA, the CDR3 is TGTGCCAGCAGTTCGTTGACAGGCTACGAGCAGTACTTC.

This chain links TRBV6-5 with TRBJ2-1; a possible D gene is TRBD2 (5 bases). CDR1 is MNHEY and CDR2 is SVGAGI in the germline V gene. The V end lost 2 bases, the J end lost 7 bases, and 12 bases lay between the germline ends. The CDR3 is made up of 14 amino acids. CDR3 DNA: TGTGCCAGCAGTTACGGCCTTCCGGGGAATGAGCAGTTCTTC. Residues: CASSYGLPGNEQFF.

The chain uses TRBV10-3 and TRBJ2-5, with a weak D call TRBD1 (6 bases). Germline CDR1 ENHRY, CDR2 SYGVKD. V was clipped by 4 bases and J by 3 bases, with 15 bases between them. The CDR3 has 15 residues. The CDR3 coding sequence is TGTGCCATCAGTGCCCGCTTAGGGGGAGAAGAGACCCAGTACTTC. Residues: CAISARLGGEETQYF.

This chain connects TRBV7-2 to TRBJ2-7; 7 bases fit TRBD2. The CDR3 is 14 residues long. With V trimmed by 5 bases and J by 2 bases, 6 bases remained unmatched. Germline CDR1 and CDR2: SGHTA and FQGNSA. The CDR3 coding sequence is TGTGCCAGCAGCGTATCTAGCGGTCCCTACGAGCAGTACTTC. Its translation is CASSVSSGPYEQYF.

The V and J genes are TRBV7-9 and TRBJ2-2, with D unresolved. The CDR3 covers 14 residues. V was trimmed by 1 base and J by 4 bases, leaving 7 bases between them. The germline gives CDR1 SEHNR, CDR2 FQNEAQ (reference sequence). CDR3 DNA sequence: TGTGCCAGCAGCTTAGATACGCGCACCGGGGAGCTGTTTTTT. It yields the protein CASSLDTRTGELFF.